This T cell receptor beta chain was found in a study of memory CD4+ T cells and cytomegalovirus serostatus. Findings of the study overall: A US-trained random forest predicted CMV serostatus with median AUC around 0.91. The CMV-associated TCR signature appears largely within the CD4+ memory repertoire.

Germline V CDR1 and CDR2: SGHNT, YENEEA. V gave up 3 bases and J gave up 5 bases; unmatched junction bases: 12. The CDR3 contains 16 residues. Of note for this clone: Its antigen is not known.

Single viable CD3+CD4+CD8-CD45RO+ cells were sorted as the memory CD4+ T cells. Sequenced by immunoSEQ multiplex PCR; TCRdb stores in-frame clones only, minus some. The sample has tens of thousands of clones; approximately 83% are singletons. The clonotype comes from an adult in good health and CMV-seronegative. The gene calls are TRBV11-3 and TRBJ2-5; 7 bases align to TRBD1. Sequenced sample: memory CD4+ T cells from blood. CDR3 DNA: TGTGCCAGCAGCTTGGGACAGCTCTCTAAGGGGGAGACCCAGTACTTC. This encodes CASSLGQLSKGETQYF.